The entry below describes one TCR beta chain. What it binds is unknown. The libraries were made with immunoSEQ v3.0 at survey level. Clones were sequenced by immunoSEQ multiplex PCR, and TCRdb holds only the in-frame ones, with some missing. The table has about 22,000 clones, approximately 90% seen once; the top ten hold roughly 3.4%. The sample belongs to a study of long-term antiretroviral therapy in people with HIV. Looking at the study overall: It was about a decade before the 2015 immediate-ART recommendation that the earliest samples were taken. Regarding the study as a whole: Clonotypes expanded prior to ART showed repertoire dominance at all sampled time points.

Sampling of each donor yielded at least one pre-ART PBMC sample and at least two post-ART PBMC samples. The junction had 11 bases not matched to a gene; V was cut back by 5 bases and J by 1 base. Germline V CDR1 and CDR2: SGHTA, FQGNSA. The CDR3 covers 17 residues. This chain uses TRBV7-2 with TRBJ2-7; 10 positions agree with TRBD1. The specimen was unsorted PBMCs, collected 2.3 years after starting antiretroviral therapy. This clonotype was sampled from a man aged 55 to 70 with HIV. The CDR3 protein is CASSLRRPGQGSYEQYF. Written as DNA, the CDR3 is TGTGCCAGCAGCCTTCGACGTCCGGGACAGGGGTCCTACGAGCAGTACTTC.